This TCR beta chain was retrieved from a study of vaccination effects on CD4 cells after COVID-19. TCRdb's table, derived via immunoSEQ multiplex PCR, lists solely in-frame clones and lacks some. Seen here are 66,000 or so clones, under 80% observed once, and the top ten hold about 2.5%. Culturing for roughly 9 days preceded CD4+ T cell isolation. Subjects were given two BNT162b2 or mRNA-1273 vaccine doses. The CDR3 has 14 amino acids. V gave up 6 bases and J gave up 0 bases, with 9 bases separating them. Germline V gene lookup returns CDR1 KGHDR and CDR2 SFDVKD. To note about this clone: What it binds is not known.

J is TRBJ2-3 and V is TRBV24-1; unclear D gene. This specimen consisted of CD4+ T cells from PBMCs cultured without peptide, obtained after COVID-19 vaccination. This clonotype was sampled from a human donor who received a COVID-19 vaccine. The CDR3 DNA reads TGTGCCACCAGTACTGCCCGTAGCACAGATACGCAGTATTTT. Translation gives CATSTARSTDTQYF.